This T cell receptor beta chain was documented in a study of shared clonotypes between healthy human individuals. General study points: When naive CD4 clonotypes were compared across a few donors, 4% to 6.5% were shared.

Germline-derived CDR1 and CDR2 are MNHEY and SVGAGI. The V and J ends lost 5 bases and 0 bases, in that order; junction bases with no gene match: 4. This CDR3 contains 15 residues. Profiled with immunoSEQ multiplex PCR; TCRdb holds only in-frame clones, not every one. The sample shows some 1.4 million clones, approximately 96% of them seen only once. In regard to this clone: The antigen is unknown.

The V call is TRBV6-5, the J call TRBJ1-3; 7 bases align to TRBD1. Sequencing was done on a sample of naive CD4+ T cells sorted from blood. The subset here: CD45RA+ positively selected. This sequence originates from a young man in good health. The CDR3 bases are TGTGCCAGCAGTACCGGGACAGCCTCTGGAAACACCATATATTTT. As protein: CASSTGTASGNTIYF.